The 4 T cell receptor beta chains below all came from one sample that was sequenced in a study of cytomegalovirus exposure and HLA in healthy donors. PCR used 60 Vbeta primers and 13 Jbeta primers. Using immunoSEQ multiplex PCR, the repertoire was profiled, and TCRdb retains in-frame clones only, with some absent. This sample has about 200,000 clones, with less than 85% found just once. The sample taken for sequencing was PBMCs. The receptors originated from a girl aged 10-17 years in good health and CMV-seropositive.

The CDR3 region has the DNA TGTGCCAGCAGCCAAACCACAGGGTACAACACTGAAGCTTTCTTT. It codes for CASSQTTGYNTEAFF. The chain links TRBV7-9 to TRBJ1-1, with D possibly TRBD1 on 6 matching bases. The CDR3 has 15 amino acids. In germline, CDR1 is SEHNR, CDR2 FQNEAQ (reference sequence). The V and J ends lost 5 bases and 2 bases respectively, with 15 bases between them.

Turning to this clone: Other DNA sequences in this sample translate to the same CDR3. This chain joins TRBV9 and TRBJ2-5, with TRBD2 identical over 11 bases. CDR1 is SGDLS and CDR2 is YYNGEE in the germline V gene. The CDR3 is 19 amino acids. Losses at the gene ends were 0 bases for V and 2 bases for J; bases not matched to a gene: 12. The chain's CDR3 is CASSVASLAGAPGQETQYF. The CDR3 nucleotides read TGTGCCAGCAGCGTAGCCTCACTAGCGGGGGCGCCTGGACAAGAGACCCAGTACTTC.

The V call is TRBV7-9, the J call TRBJ2-1, with TRBD2 matching over 7 bases. V lost 5 bases, J lost 0 bases, and 7 bases stayed unmatched. CDR3 length equals 16 residues. Germline V gives CDR1 SEHNR, CDR2 FQNEAQ (reference sequence). CDR3 nucleotide sequence: TGTGCCAGCAGCCCTGGGCGGGGGAGCTCCTACAATGAGCAGTTCTTC. It codes for CASSPGRGSSYNEQFF. The variable domain in full, with the rest retrieved from reference TRBV7-9 and TRBJ2-1, is DTGVSQNPRHKITKRGQNVTFRCDPISEHNRLYWYRQTLGQGPEFLTYFQNEAQLEKSRLLSDRFSAERPKGSFSTLEIQRTEQGDSAMYLCASSPGRGSSYNEQFFGPGTRLTVL.

The gene calls are TRBV11-3 and TRBJ1-6; possible D gene TRBD1, 6 bases. Trimming left V 2 bases short and J 8 bases short, with 7 bases between. CDR1 is SGHNT and CDR2 is YENEEA in the germline V gene. This CDR3 has 13 amino acids. The CDR3 nucleotides are TGTGCCAGCAGCTTAAACAGGGATTCACCCCTCCACTTT. Protein product: CASSLNRDSPLHF.